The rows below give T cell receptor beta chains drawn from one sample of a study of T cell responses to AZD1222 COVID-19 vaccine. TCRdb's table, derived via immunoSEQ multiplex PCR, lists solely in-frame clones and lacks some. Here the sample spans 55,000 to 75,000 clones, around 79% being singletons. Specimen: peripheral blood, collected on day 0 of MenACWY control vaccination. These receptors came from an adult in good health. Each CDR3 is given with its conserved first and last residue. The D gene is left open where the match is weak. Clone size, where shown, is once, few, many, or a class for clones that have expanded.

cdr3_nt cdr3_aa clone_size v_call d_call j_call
TGCAGCGTTGAGGGGGACAGGGATGGCTCCGAGCAGTACTTC CSVEGDRDGSEQYF . TRBV29-1 TRBD1 TRBJ2-7
TGTGCCAGCAGTCGACAGGGTTCGTTGTCCCACACCGGGGAGCTGTTTTTT CASSRQGSLSHTGELFF . TRBV9 TRBD1 TRBJ2-2
TGTGCCAGCAGTAGTAGCGGGGGCTCCTACGAGCAGTACTTC CASSSSGGSYEQYF . TRBV6-5 TRBD2 TRBJ2-7
TGTGCCAGCCAAGAGAATGGACTTACCTCCTACGAGCAGTACTTC CASQENGLTSYEQYF few TRBV2 . TRBJ2-7
TGTGCTAGTGGTTTGGACAGGGCAACAGATACGCAGTATTTT CASGLDRATDTQYF . TRBV12-5 . TRBJ2-3
TGTGCCAGCTCACTTACAGCGGGACAGGGGTATTCACCCCTCCACTTT CASSLTAGQGYSPLHF . TRBV18 TRBD1 TRBJ1-6
TGTGCCAGCAGCTTGGACATGCGGGCGGTTCAAGGATTCTATGGCTACACCTTC CASSLDMRAVQGFYGYTF . TRBV5-6 . TRBJ1-2
TGCGCCAGCAGAACGGGGAGCTCCTACGAGCAGTACTTC CASRTGSSYEQYF . TRBV5-1 . TRBJ2-7
TGTGCCAGCAGTCAAGTCTTTAATGAAAAACTGTTTTTT CASSQVFNEKLFF . TRBV25-1 . TRBJ1-4
TGTGCCAGCAGCTATGACGGTGGGGACACCGGGGAGCTGTTTTTT CASSYDGGDTGELFF many TRBV6-5 . TRBJ2-2
TGCGCCAGCAGCCCCGGCTGGGGCCCTAACACCGGGGAGCTGTTTTTT CASSPGWGPNTGELFF . TRBV4-1 . TRBJ2-2
TGTGCCAGCAGCGGGACTCTCTCTGGGAATTCACCCCTCCACTTT CASSGTLSGNSPLHF . TRBV9 . TRBJ1-6